Below, 15 T cell receptor beta chains from the same sample are listed, as sequenced in a study of blood T cell repertoires in COVID-19. Clones were read by immunoSEQ multiplex PCR, and TCRdb kept only the in-frame ones, dropping some. The data show approximately 170,000 clones, around 91% seen once. The sequencing input was PBMCs or T cells enriched from blood (not recorded which). The receptor set was obtained from a young woman who had recovered from COVID-19.

The genes are TRBV27 and TRBJ2-7; D not certain. V gave up 3 bases and J gave up 3 bases, with 21 bases separating them. From germline, CDR1 is MNHEY and CDR2 SMNVEV (reference sequence). The CDR3 runs 17 residues. The CDR3 spells CASSFLLSGSRVYEQYF. In DNA, the CDR3 is TGTGCCAGCAGTTTTCTTCTTTCCGGGTCCCGGGTCTACGAGCAGTACTTC.

This rearrangement joins TRBV6-6 to TRBJ1-3, with D unresolved. Trimming removed 0 bases from V and 4 bases from J, with 10 bases in between. Germline CDR1 is MNHNY and CDR2 is SVGAGI (reference sequence). The CDR3 is 15 residues long. This CDR3 reads CASSYSYPGGNTIYF. The CDR3 nucleotides read TGTGCCAGCAGTTACTCCTACCCGGGGGGAAACACCATATATTTT.

V and J are TRBV5-8 and TRBJ2-1; TRBD2 matches 9 bases. Germline V gene lookup returns CDR1 SGHTS and CDR2 YDEGEE. The junction had 13 bases not matched to a gene; V was cut back by 3 bases and J by 6 bases. CDR3 length: 17 residues. For the CDR3, the DNA is TGTGCCAGCAGCTATCCTTTCGGACTAGCGACGTCCAATGAGCAGTTCTTC. Encoded protein: CASSYPFGLATSNEQFF.

The rearrangement links TRBV7-9 to TRBJ2-7; weak D call: TRBD1 (6 bases). The germline V gene encodes CDR1 SEHNR and CDR2 FQNEAQ (reference sequence). The CDR3 is 14 residues long. Between the trimmed V and J ends, which lost 1 base and 3 bases, there was a span of 10 bases. CDR3 coding DNA: TGTGCCAGCAGCTTAGGAGGGACAAACTACGAGCAGTACTTC. It encodes CASSLGGTNYEQYF. The full variable domain, in which reference TRBV7-9 and TRBJ2-7 provide the parts outside the CDR3, is DTGVSQNPRHKITKRGQNVTFRCDPISEHNRLYWYRQTLGQGPEFLTYFQNEAQLEKSRLLSDRFSAERPKGSFSTLEIQRTEQGDSAMYLCASSLGGTNYEQYFGPGTRLTVT.

The chain has TRBV7-2 and TRBJ2-5; the D gene is possibly TRBD2 (5 bases). V lost 6 bases, J lost 2 bases, and 10 bases lay in between. This CDR3 has 13 residues. Germline assignment: CDR1 SGHTA and CDR2 FQGNSA. The CDR3 DNA follows: TGTGCCAGCAGTCGGACGGGGCAAGAGACCCAGTACTTC. Residues: CASSRTGQETQYF.

This clone occurred a few times. The gene calls are TRBV4-1 and TRBJ2-7; a weak D match, TRBD2 (5 bases). Trimming pared 0 bases from V and 3 bases from J, leaving 12 bases between. This CDR3 comprises 15 residues. CDR1 MGHRA and CDR2 YSYEKL come from the germline V gene. The CDR3 reads CASSQDRWTGYEQYF. The CDR3 bases are TGCGCCAGCAGCCAAGATAGGTGGACTGGCTACGAGCAGTACTTC.

This chain joins TRBV7-9 and TRBJ2-7, with a weak D call TRBD1 (6 bases). This CDR3 region has 13 residues. Between the trimmed V and J ends, which lost 3 bases and 3 bases, there was a span of 9 bases. Per the germline V gene, CDR1 is SEHNR and CDR2 is FQNEAQ (reference sequence). The DNA of the CDR3 is TGTGCCAGCAGCTTCTCCAGGGGCTACGAGCAGTACTTC. Amino acid sequence: CASSFSRGYEQYF.

The genes are TRBV29-1 and TRBJ1-2, with D unclear. In germline, CDR1 is SQVTM, CDR2 ANQGSEA. The V gene lost 5 bases and the J gene lost 0 bases, with 10 bases spanning the gap. The CDR3 spans 13 residues. In DNA form, the CDR3 reads TGCAGCGTTTCGCCCACAGCTAACTATGGCTACACCTTC. This gives the protein CSVSPTANYGYTF.

This chain links TRBV5-8 with TRBJ2-7; 10 bases fit TRBD1. The CDR3 runs 16 residues. V lost 0 bases, J lost 5 bases, and 8 bases stayed unmatched. Germline values: CDR1 SGHTS, CDR2 YDEGEE. CDR3 loop: CASSLGNGDRGNEQYF. The CDR3 DNA follows: TGTGCCAGCAGCTTGGGGAACGGGGACAGGGGCAACGAGCAGTACTTC.

This chain links TRBV27 with TRBJ2-2, with 7 positions matching TRBD2. CDR1 and CDR2 from the germline V gene are MNHEY and SMNVEV (reference sequence). The CDR3 is 16 amino acids. V dropped 7 bases and J dropped 3; count of bases not matched to a gene: 11. This chain's CDR3 is CASKVSGISHTGELFF. The CDR3 bases are TGTGCCAGCAAAGTAAGCGGGATAAGTCACACCGGGGAGCTGTTTTTT.

The gene calls are TRBV30 and TRBJ2-7; TRBD1 aligns across 8 bases. J gave up 2 bases and V 3 bases, and 3 bases lay outside the gene matches. In germline, CDR1 is GTSNPN, CDR2 SVGIG (reference sequence). This CDR3 has 13 residues. The DNA for the CDR3 is TGTGCCTGGAGGACGGGACAGGCCTACGAGCAGTACTTC. It specifies CAWRTGQAYEQYF.

The CDR3 spells CASSPGDGKETQYF. The CDR3 DNA sequence: TGTGCCAGCAGCCCGGGGGACGGGAAAGAGACCCAGTACTTC. The chain carries TRBV11-3 and TRBJ2-5; a weak D match, TRBD2 (6 bases). Deletions cut 5 bases from V and 3 bases from J, with 13 bases between. The CDR3 is made up of 14 amino acids. In germline, CDR1 is SGHNT, CDR2 YENEEA.

The V gene is TRBV7-3, the J gene TRBJ2-1; unclear D gene. Trimming stripped 11 bases from V and 6 bases from J, with 17 bases between. CDR1 and CDR2 (germline): SGHTA, FQGTGA. CDR3 length equals 13 residues. This CDR3 is CAGQTPSSNEQFF. DNA of the CDR3: TGTGCCGGTCAGACTCCGTCGAGCAATGAGCAGTTCTTC.

The table lists this clone with a few counts. The rearrangement uses TRBV30 and TRBJ1-2; TRBD1 matches 8 bases. This CDR3 is built from 16 residues. CDR1 is GTSNPN and CDR2 is SVGIG in the germline V gene (reference sequence). Trimming removed 3 bases from V and 8 bases from J; junction bases left unmatched: 17. The CDR3, as DNA: TGTGCCTGGAGCCCCGGGGCAGGGGGCCAGTGGCGGGGCTACACCTTC. Its protein is CAWSPGAGGQWRGYTF.

The CDR3 region has the DNA TGCGCCAGCAGCAGGGGGCAAGAGACCCAGTACTTC. Amino acid sequence: CASSRGQETQYF. The chain combines TRBV23-1 with TRBJ2-5; 7 bases agree with TRBD1. TRBV23-1 is an open reading frame whose function is uncertain. The CDR3 is 12 amino acids. V was pared by 6 bases and J by 2 bases, with 0 bases of the junction left unmatched.